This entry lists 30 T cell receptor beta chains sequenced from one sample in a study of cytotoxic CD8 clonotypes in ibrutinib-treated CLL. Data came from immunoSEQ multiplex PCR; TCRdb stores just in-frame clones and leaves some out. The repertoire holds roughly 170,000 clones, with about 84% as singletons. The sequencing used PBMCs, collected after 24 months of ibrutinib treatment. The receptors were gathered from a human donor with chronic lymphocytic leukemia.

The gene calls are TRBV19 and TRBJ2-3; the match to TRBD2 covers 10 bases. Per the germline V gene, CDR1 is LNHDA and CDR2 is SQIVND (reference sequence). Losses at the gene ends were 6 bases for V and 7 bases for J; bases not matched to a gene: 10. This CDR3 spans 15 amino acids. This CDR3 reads CASSQTLAGAYTQYF. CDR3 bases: TGTGCCAGTAGCCAAACTCTAGCGGGAGCTTATACGCAGTATTTT.

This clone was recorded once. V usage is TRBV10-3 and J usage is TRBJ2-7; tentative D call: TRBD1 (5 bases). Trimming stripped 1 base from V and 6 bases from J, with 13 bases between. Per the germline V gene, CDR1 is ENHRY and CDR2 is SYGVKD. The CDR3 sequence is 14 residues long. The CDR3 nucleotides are TGTGCCATCAGTGAGTGGGCAGGGAAGGGCGAGCAGTACTTC. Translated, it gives CAISEWAGKGEQYF.

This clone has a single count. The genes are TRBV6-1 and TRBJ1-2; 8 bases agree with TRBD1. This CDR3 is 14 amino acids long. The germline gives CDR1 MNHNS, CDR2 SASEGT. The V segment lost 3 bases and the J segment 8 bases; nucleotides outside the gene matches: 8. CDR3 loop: CASSEVQGVLGYTF. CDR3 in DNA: TGTGCCAGCAGTGAGGTACAGGGGGTACTAGGCTACACCTTC.

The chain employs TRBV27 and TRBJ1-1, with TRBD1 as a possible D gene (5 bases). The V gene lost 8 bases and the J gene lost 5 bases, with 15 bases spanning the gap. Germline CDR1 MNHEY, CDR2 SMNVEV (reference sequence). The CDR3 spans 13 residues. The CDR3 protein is CASQDLWGTEAFF. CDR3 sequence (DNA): TGTGCCAGCCAGGACCTGTGGGGGACTGAAGCTTTCTTT.

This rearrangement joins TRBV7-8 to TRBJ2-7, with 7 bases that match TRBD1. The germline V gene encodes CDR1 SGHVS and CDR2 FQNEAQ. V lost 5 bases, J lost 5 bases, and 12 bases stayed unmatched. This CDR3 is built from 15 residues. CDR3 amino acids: CASSGQTGIGNEQYF. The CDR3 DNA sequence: TGTGCCAGCAGCGGACAGACAGGGATAGGGAACGAGCAGTACTTC.

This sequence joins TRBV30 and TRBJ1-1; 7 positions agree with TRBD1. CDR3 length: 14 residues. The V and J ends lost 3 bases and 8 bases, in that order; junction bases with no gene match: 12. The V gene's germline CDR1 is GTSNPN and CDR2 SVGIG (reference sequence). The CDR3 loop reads CAWRLPGRGGEAFF. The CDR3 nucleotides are TGTGCCTGGAGGCTCCCCGGCAGGGGGGGGGAAGCTTTCTTT.

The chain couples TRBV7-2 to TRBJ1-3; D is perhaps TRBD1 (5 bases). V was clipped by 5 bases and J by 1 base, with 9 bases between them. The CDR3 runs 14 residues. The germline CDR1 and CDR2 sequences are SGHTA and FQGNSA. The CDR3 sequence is CASSPQGSGNTIYF. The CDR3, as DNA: TGTGCCAGCAGCCCTCAGGGTTCTGGAAACACCATATATTTT.

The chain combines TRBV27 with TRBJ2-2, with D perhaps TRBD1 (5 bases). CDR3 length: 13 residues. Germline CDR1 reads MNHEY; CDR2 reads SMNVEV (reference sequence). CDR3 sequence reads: CATRQIYTGELFF. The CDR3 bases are TGTGCTACGAGACAGATTTACACCGGGGAGCTGTTTTTT.

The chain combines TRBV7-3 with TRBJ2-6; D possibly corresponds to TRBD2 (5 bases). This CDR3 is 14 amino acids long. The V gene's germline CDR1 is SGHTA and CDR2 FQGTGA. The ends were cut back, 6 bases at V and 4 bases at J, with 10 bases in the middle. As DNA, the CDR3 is TGTGCCAGCAGTCCTGAGCGGGGGGCCAACGTCCTGACTTTC. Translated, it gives CASSPERGANVLTF.

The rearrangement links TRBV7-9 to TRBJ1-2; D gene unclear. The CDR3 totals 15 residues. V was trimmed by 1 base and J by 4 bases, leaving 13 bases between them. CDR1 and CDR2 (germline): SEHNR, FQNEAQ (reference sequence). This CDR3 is CASSLGRAPGYGYTF. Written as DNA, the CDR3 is TGTGCCAGCAGCTTAGGGAGGGCCCCAGGCTATGGCTACACCTTC. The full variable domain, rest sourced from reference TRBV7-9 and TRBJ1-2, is DTGVSQNPRHKITKRGQNVTFRCDPISEHNRLYWYRQTLGQGPEFLTYFQNEAQLEKSRLLSDRFSAERPKGSFSTLEIQRTEQGDSAMYLCASSLGRAPGYGYTFGSGTRLTVV.

CDR3 protein: CASSRGQGSTNYGYTF. The DNA of the CDR3 is TGTGCCAGCAGCAGAGGACAGGGCTCTACTAACTATGGCTACACCTTC. The chain employs TRBV11-2 and TRBJ1-2; 8 bases align to TRBD1. With V trimmed by 5 bases and J by 0 bases, 8 bases remained unmatched. Germline assignment: CDR1 SGHAT and CDR2 FQNNGV. This CDR3 is built from 16 residues. Filled out from reference TRBV11-2 and TRBJ1-2, the complete variable domain reads EAGVAQSPRYKIIEKRQSVAFWCNPISGHATLYWYQQILGQGPKLLIQFQNNGVVDDSQLPKDRFSAERLKGVDSTLKIQPAKLEDSAVYLCASSRGQGSTNYGYTFGSGTRLTVV.

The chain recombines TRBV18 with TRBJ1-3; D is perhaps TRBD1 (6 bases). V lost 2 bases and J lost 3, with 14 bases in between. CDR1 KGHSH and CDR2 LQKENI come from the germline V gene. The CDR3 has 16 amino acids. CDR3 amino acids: CASSPSQGVYGNTIYF. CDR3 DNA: TGTGCCAGCTCACCATCACAGGGAGTTTATGGAAACACCATATATTTT.

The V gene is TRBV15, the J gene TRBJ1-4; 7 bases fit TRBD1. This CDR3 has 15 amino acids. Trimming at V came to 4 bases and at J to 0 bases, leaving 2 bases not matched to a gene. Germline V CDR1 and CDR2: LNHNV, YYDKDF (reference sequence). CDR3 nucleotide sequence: TGTGCCACCAGCAACGACAGGGCAACTAATGAAAAACTGTTTTTT. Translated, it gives CATSNDRATNEKLFF.

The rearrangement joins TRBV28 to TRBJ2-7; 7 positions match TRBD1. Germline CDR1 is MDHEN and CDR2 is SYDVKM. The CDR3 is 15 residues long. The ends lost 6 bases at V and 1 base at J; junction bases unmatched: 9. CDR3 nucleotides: TGTGCCAGCAGGAGAACAGGGGCGGGTTCCTACGAGCAGTACTTC. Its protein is CASRRTGAGSYEQYF.

In nucleotides, the CDR3 is TGTGCCAGCATCCCCGGGACAGGGCGAACCGGGGAGCTGTTTTTT. Protein: CASIPGTGRTGELFF. This chain links TRBV25-1 with TRBJ2-2, with 9 nucleotides matching TRBD1. In germline, CDR1 is MGHDK, CDR2 SYGVNS. The junction had 8 bases not matched to a gene; V was cut back by 7 bases and J by 5 bases. This CDR3 region has 15 residues.

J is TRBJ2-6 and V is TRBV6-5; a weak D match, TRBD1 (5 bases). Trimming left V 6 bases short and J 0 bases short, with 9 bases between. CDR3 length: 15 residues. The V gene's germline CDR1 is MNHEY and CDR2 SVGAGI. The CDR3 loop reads CASRRQGSGANVLTF. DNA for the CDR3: TGTGCCAGCAGGCGGCAGGGCTCTGGGGCCAACGTCCTGACTTTC.

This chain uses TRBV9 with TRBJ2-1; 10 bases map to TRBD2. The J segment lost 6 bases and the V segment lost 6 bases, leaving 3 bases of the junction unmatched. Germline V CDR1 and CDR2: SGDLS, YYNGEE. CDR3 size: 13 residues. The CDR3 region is CASTRTSGNEQFF. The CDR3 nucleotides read TGTGCCAGCACCAGGACTAGCGGCAATGAGCAGTTCTTC.

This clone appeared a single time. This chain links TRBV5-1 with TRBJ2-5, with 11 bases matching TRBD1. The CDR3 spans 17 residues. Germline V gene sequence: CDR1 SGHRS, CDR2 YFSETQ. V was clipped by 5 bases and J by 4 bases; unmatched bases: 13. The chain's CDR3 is CASRLSRRTGGGETQYF. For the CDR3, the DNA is TGCGCCAGCAGGCTATCTAGGAGGACAGGGGGCGGAGAGACCCAGTACTTC.

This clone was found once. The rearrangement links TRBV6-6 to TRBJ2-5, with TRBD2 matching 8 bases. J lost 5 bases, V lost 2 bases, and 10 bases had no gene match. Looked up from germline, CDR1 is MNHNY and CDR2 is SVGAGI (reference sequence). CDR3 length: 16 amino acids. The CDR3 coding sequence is TGTGCCAGCAGTTACCAATCCGGGGGGGCCAGGGAGACCCAGTACTTC. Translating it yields CASSYQSGGARETQYF.

CDR3 region: CASSRDRVGGEQYF. CDR3 DNA: TGTGCCAGCAGCAGGGACAGGGTCGGGGGCGAGCAGTACTTC. The chain couples TRBV7-9 to TRBJ2-7, with 9 bases matching TRBD1. J was trimmed by 6 bases and V by 5 bases; bases with no gene match: 8. From germline, CDR1 is SEHNR and CDR2 FQNEAQ (reference sequence). The CDR3 runs to 14 residues.

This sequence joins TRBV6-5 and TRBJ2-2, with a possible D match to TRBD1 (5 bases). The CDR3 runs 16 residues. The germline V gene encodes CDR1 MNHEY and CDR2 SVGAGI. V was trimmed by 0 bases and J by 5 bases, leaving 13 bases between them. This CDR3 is CASSYSGQVVTGELFF. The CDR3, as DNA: TGTGCCAGCAGTTACTCGGGGCAGGTGGTAACCGGGGAGCTGTTTTTT.

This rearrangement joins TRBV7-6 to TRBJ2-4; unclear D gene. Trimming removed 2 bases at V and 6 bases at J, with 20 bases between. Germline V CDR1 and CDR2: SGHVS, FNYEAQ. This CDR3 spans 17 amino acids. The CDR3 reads CASSLFASQATGNIQYF. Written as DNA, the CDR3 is TGTGCCAGCAGCTTATTCGCCTCACAAGCAACGGGAAACATTCAGTACTTC. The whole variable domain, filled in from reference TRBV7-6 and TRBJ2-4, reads GAGVSQSPRYKVTKRGQDVALRCDPISGHVSLYWYRQALGQGPEFLTYFNYEAQQDKSGLPNDRFSAERPEGSISTLTIQRTEQRDSAMYRCASSLFASQATGNIQYFGAGTRLSVL.

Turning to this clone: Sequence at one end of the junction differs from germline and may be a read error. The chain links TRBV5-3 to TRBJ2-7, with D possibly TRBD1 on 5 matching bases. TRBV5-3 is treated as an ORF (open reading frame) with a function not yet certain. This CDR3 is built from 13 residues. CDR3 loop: CASSSNHRNEQYF. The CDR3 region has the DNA TGTGCCAGCAGCTCAAACCACAGGAACGAGCAGTACTTC.

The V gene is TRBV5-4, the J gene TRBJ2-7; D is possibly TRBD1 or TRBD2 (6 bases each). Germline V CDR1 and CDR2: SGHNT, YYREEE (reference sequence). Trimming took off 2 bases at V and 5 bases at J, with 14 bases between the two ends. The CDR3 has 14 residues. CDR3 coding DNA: TGTGCCAGCAGCTTCTGGGGGGCGAGGAACGAGCAGTACTTC. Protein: CASSFWGARNEQYF.

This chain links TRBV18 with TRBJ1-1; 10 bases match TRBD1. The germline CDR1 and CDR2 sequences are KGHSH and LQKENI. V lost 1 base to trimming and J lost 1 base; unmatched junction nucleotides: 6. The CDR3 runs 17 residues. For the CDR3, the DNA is TGTGCCAGCTCACCACGGGCGACAGGGGGCGCGAACACTGAAGCTTTCTTT. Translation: CASSPRATGGANTEAFF.

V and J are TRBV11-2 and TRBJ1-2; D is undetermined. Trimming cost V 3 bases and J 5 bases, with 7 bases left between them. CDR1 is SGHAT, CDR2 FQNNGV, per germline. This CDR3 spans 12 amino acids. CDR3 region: CASSFDPYGYTF. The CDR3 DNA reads TGTGCCAGCAGCTTCGACCCGTATGGCTACACCTTC.

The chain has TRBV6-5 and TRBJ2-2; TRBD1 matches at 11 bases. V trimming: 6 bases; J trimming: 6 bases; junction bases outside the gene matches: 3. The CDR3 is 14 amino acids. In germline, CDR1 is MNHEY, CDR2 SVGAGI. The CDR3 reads CASSRTGGPGELFF. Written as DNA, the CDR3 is TGTGCCAGCAGCAGGACAGGGGGCCCCGGGGAGCTGTTTTTT.

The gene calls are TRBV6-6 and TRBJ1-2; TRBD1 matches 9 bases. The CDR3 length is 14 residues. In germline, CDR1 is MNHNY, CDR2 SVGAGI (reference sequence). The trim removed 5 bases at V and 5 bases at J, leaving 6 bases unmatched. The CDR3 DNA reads TGTGCCAGCAGTCCGGACAGGGGAAGGTATGGCTACACCTTC. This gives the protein CASSPDRGRYGYTF.

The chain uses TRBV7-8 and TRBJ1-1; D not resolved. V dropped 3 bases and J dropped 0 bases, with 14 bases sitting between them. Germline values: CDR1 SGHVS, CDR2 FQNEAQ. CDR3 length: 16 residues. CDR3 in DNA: TGTGCCAGCAGCTTGAAAGGAGACATCATGAACACTGAAGCTTTCTTT. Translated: CASSLKGDIMNTEAFF.

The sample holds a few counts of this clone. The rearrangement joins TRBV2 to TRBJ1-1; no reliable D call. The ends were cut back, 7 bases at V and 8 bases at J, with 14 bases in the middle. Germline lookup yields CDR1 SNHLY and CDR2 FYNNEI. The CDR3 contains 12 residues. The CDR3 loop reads CASTLQLREAFF. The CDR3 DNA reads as TGTGCCAGCACTCTACAACTTAGGGAAGCTTTCTTT.